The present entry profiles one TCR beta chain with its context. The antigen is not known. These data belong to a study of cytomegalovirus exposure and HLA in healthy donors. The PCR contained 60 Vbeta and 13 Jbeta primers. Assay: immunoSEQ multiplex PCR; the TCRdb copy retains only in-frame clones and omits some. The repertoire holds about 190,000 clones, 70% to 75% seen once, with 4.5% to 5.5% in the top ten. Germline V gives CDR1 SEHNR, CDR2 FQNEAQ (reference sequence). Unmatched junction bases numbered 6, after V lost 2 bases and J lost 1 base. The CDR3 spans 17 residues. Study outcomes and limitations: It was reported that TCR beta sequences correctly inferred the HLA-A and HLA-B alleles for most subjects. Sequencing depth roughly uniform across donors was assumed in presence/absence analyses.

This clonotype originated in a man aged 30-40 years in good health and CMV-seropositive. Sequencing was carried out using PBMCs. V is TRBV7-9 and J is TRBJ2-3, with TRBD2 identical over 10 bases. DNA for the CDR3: TGTGCCAGCAGCTTAACGGCTAGCGGGAGAGGCACAGATACGCAGTATTTT. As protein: CASSLTASGRGTDTQYF.